These T cell receptor beta chains were read from a single sample in a study of blood T cells in healthy people across ages. MiXCR, applied by TCRdb to the 5' RACE reads, yields one record per CDR3 protein. The table has about 670,000 distinct CDR3 sequences, over 40% seen once. The sequenced sample consisted of blood. The receptors originated from a man older than 75 in good health. CDR3s include the opening cysteine and the closing phenylalanine or tryptophan. Each record gives: clone size, J gene, V gene, D gene, CDR3 protein, CDR3 DNA. The D gene is left open where the match is weak. Not all rows give a size; the values are once, few, many and, for expanded clones, a class.

>few|TRBJ1-6|TRBV28|-
CASQRRRSNSPLHF
TGTGCCAGCCAACGGAGGAGAAGTAATTCACCCCTCCACTTT
>-|TRBJ2-3|TRBV9|TRBD2
CASSVGGGGTDTQYF
TGTGCCAGCAGCGTCGGGGGGGGTGGCACAGATACGCAGTATTTT
>-|TRBJ2-1|TRBV20-1|-
CSAKDFTAMNEQFF
TGCAGTGCCAAGGACTTCACAGCCATGAATGAGCAGTTCTTC
>-|TRBJ2-5|TRBV21-1|-
CASSLLRDRGSLYQETQYF
TGTGCCAGCAGCCTTCTCCGGGACAGGGGTAGCTTGTACCAAGAGACCCAGTACTTC
>-|TRBJ2-7|TRBV6-2/TRBV6-3|-
CASSYSRLYEQYF
TGTGCCAGCAGTTACTCCAGACTCTACGAGCAGTACTTC
>-|TRBJ2-1|TRBV6-4|TRBD2
CASSYERGNEQFF
TGTGCCAGCAGTTACGAGCGGGGGAATGAGCAGTTCTTC
>-|TRBJ1-2|TRBV20-1|TRBD1
CSAPNFRQGGYGYTF
TGCAGTGCTCCAAATTTTCGACAGGGCGGATATGGCTACACCTTC
>-|TRBJ2-2|TRBV7-2|-
CASSLRSTNTGELFF
TGTGCCAGCAGCTTACGGTCGACTAACACCGGGGAGCTGTTTTTT
>-|TRBJ2-2|TRBV12-3/TRBV12-4|-
CASSPAAANTGELFF
TGTGCCAGCAGCCCGGCTGCCGCGAACACCGGGGAGCTGTTTTTT
>few|TRBJ2-7|TRBV5-6|TRBD1
CASSRGTGGLVYEQYF
TGTGCCAGCAGCCGAGGGACAGGGGGGTTAGTCTACGAGCAGTACTTC
>few|TRBJ1-6|TRBV5-1|TRBD1
CASRHGTDSYNSPLHF
TGCGCCAGCAGACACGGGACAGACTCCTATAATTCACCCCTCCACTTT
>-|TRBJ2-5|TRBV20-1|-
CSARVGRQETQYF
TGCAGTGCTAGAGTGGGCAGACAAGAGACCCAGTACTTC
>few|TRBJ2-5|TRBV20-1|TRBD1
CSARAPSGTDQETQYF
TGCAGTGCTAGAGCTCCATCCGGGACAGACCAAGAGACCCAGTACTTC
>-|TRBJ2-5|TRBV30|-
CAWADRTDGTQYF
TGTGCCTGGGCGGACCGGACCGATGGGACCCAGTACTTC
>few|TRBJ2-2|TRBV7-6|-
CALRQGDTGELFF
TGTGCACTGCGGCAAGGGGACACCGGGGAGCTGTTTTTT
>-|TRBJ2-7|TRBV20-1|-
CSASRDFYEQYF
TGCAGTGCTAGCAGGGATTTCTACGAGCAGTACTTC
>once|TRBJ2-7|TRBV4-1|TRBD1
CASSPEGQVPYEQYF
TGCGCCAGCAGCCCGGAGGGACAGGTCCCCTACGAGCAGTACTTC
>few|TRBJ1-1|TRBV6-6|-
CASSYFGNTEAFF
TGTGCCAGCAGTTATTTCGGGAACACTGAAGCTTTCTTT
>few|TRBJ2-3|TRBV20-1|-
CSARDRPYVTDTQYF
TGCAGTGCTAGAGATCGTCCGTATGTCACAGATACGCAGTATTTT
>once|TRBJ2-1|TRBV20-1|-
CSAPNGGASYNEQFF
TGCAGTGCTCCGAATGGGGGGGCTTCCTACAATGAGCAGTTCTTC
>-|TRBJ1-1|TRBV7-3|-
CASSLTTLGYTEAFF
TGTGCCAGCAGCTTAACGACTCTTGGCTACACTGAAGCTTTCTTT
>few|TRBJ2-7|TRBV2|TRBD2
CASRPTPAGGSYEQYF
TGTGCCAGCAGGCCCACCCCAGCGGGAGGATCCTACGAGCAGTACTTC
>-|TRBJ2-1|TRBV20-1|TRBD1
CSARDGTGIRDEQFF
TGCAGTGCTAGAGATGGGACAGGGATTAGGGATGAGCAGTTCTTC
>few|TRBJ2-4|TRBV20-1|-
CSASDNLLAKNIQYF
TGCAGTGCTAGCGATAATCTTCTAGCCAAAAACATTCAGTACTTC
>-|TRBJ2-5|TRBV3-1|TRBD2
CAISQGGTSGGLETQYF
TGTGCCATCAGCCAAGGGGGGACTAGCGGGGGATTGGAGACCCAGTACTTC
>few|TRBJ2-4|TRBV5-1|TRBD2
CASSLEERGAKNIQYF
TGCGCCAGCAGCTTGGAGGAGCGGGGGGCCAAAAACATTCAGTACTTC
>-|TRBJ2-1|TRBV20-1|-
CSARSPGISYNEQFF
TGCAGTGCTAGATCCCCAGGGATCTCCTACAATGAGCAGTTCTTC
>few|TRBJ1-1|TRBV7-9|-
CASSLFPPQGHNTEAFF
TGTGCCAGCAGCTTATTTCCCCCGCAGGGGCATAACACTGAAGCTTTCTTT
>once|TRBJ1-2|TRBV7-2|-
CASSRSRDYGYTF
TGTGCCAGCAGCCGCTCGCGCGACTATGGCTACACCTTC
>-|TRBJ2-1|TRBV7-9|TRBD1
CASSLGTGVWNEQFF
TGTGCCAGCAGCTTAGGGACAGGGGTCTGGAATGAGCAGTTCTTC
>-|TRBJ2-7|TRBV28|TRBD2
CASSSPGPGGTYEQYF
TGTGCCAGCAGCTCTCCCGGTCCGGGAGGTACCTACGAGCAGTACTTC
>few|TRBJ2-1|TRBV5-4|-
CASSSVVEQFF
TGTGCCAGCAGCTCGGTGGTTGAGCAGTTCTTC
>-|TRBJ2-2|TRBV14|TRBD1
CASSRQTGGNAGELFF
TGTGCCAGCAGCCGTCAGACAGGGGGAAACGCCGGGGAGCTGTTTTTT
>many|TRBJ2-5|TRBV7-3|-
CASSQSGHSGETQYF
TGTGCCAGCAGCCAAAGCGGACACTCAGGGGAGACCCAGTACTTC